This TCR beta chain derives from a study of blood T cell repertoires in COVID-19. Study-level background: There were acute and convalescent COVID-19 samples, and they came from the United States, Italy and Spain. T cells, B-cell-depleted T cells, or PBMCs supplied cDNA or gDNA.

Authors' data handling: Cell counts per sample came from amplifying reference gene primers. Data came from immunoSEQ multiplex PCR; TCRdb stores just in-frame clones and leaves some out. V, J and clone size reflect that table, while D and trimming were determined from the DNA. The sample lists hundreds of thousands of clones; around 89% were seen once. The CDR3 consists of 16 residues. V lost 4 bases and J 0 bases, leaving 14 bases between the germline ends. Germline-derived CDR1 and CDR2 are WNHNN and SYGVQD (reference sequence). The sequencing input was peripheral blood. This chain joins TRBV10-1 and TRBJ2-3; D perhaps matches TRBD1 (6 bases). The source of this sequence is a woman in her twenties or thirties with acute or convalescent COVID-19. The chain's CDR3 is CASSGTALTSTDTQYF. The CDR3 bases are TGCGCCAGCAGTGGGACAGCCTTAACTAGCACAGATACGCAGTATTTT.